The rows below give T cell receptor beta chains drawn from one sample of a study of CD8 T cells in Susac syndrome. From the immunoSEQ multiplex PCR reads, TCRdb called clonotypes with MiXCR, one entry per CDR3 protein. The profile shows approximately 300,000 distinct CDR3 sequences, over 75% of them singletons. Sequenced: CD8+ T cells from PBMCs. These receptor sequences come from a human donor with multiple sclerosis. The CDR3 runs from the conserved cysteine through the conserved F or W. The D gene is left open where the match is weak. Rows may omit the clone size; those that give it use once, few, many or a size class.

V gene	clone size	CDR3 length	D gene	J gene	CDR3 protein	CDR3 DNA
TRBV27	-	16	-	TRBJ2-1	CASSLAGTPHYNEQFF	TGTGCCAGCAGTCTCGCCGGGACACCGCATTACAATGAGCAGTTCTTC
TRBV6-5	-	16	TRBD2	TRBJ2-7	CASSYSQAGFSYEQYF	TGTGCCAGCAGTTACTCGCAAGCGGGATTCTCCTACGAGCAGTACTTC
TRBV9	-	16	-	TRBJ1-1	CASSAFSDSPNTEAFF	TGTGCCAGCAGCGCGTTCTCGGACAGCCCGAACACTGAAGCTTTCTTT
TRBV29-1	-	18	TRBD2	TRBJ2-1	CSVKGVFAGGPSYNEQFF	TGCAGCGTCAAGGGTGTTTTTGCGGGAGGGCCCTCCTACAATGAGCAGTTCTTC
TRBV29-1	-	11	TRBD1	TRBJ1-1	CSAWTGSVAFF	TGCAGCGCTTGGACAGGGAGTGTGGCTTTCTTT
TRBV27	-	14	-	TRBJ2-5	CASSLGDGIESQYF	TGTGCCAGCAGTTTAGGGGACGGGATTGAGTCCCAGTACTTC
TRBV25-1	-	12	-	TRBJ2-5	CASIGGGETQYF	TGTGCCAGCATAGGGGGGGGAGAGACCCAGTACTTC
TRBV12-3/TRBV12-4	-	13	-	TRBJ2-5	CASRGEVGETQYF	TGTGCCAGCAGGGGAGAGGTCGGGGAGACCCAGTACTTC
TRBV24-1	-	13	-	TRBJ2-7	CATSDLNGYEQYF	TGTGCCACCAGTGATTTGAACGGCTACGAGCAGTACTTC
TRBV30	-	13	-	TRBJ1-2	CAWSVLSRSGYTF	TGTGCCTGGAGTGTATTATCCCGCTCGGGCTACACCTTC
TRBV30	-	16	-	TRBJ2-7	CAWSVSGPWWAYEQYF	TGTGCCTGGAGTGTGTCTGGGCCCTGGTGGGCCTACGAGCAGTACTTC
TRBV7-9	once	15	-	TRBJ2-1	CASSPGVRSYNEQFF	TGTGCCAGCAGCCCCGGTGTTCGGTCCTACAATGAGCAGTTCTTC
TRBV30	once	14	-	TRBJ2-6	CACQADSGANVLTF	TGTGCCTGTCAGGCTGACTCTGGGGCCAACGTCCTGACTTTC
TRBV10-2	-	16	TRBD2	TRBJ2-5	CASSSVLEAGRETQYF	TGCGCCAGCAGTTCGGTCCTTGAAGCGGGGAGGGAGACCCAGTACTTC
TRBV7-9	-	14	-	TRBJ1-4	CASRQIATDEKLFF	TGTGCCAGCCGCCAGATCGCGACAGACGAAAAACTGTTTTTT
TRBV28	-	13	-	TRBJ2-7	CASSPRATYEQYF	TGTGCCAGCAGTCCCAGGGCAACCTACGAGCAGTACTTC
TRBV5-4	-	14	-	TRBJ2-7	CASSFGGTSYEQYF	TGTGCCAGCAGCTTTGGCGGGACCTCCTACGAGCAGTACTTC
TRBV6-5	-	17	-	TRBJ2-2	CASSYVESRGNTGELFF	TGTGCCAGCAGTTACGTCGAATCCAGGGGGAACACCGGGGAGCTGTTTTTT
TRBV7-7	-	15	-	TRBJ2-5	CASSLAPMGQETQYF	TGTGCTAGCAGCTTAGCCCCGATGGGCCAAGAGACCCAGTACTTC
TRBV4-1	-	16	-	TRBJ1-6	CASSQGVQLYNSPLHF	TGCGCCAGCAGCCAAGGTGTGCAGCTCTATAATTCACCCCTCCACTTT
TRBV7-3	-	15	-	TRBJ1-2	CASSPPDYRVMGYTF	TGTGCCAGCAGCCCCCCCGACTACAGGGTTATGGGGTACACCTTC
TRBV12-3/TRBV12-4	few	13	-	TRBJ2-7	CASSLGGDYEQYF	TGTGCCAGCAGTTTAGGCGGGGACTACGAGCAGTACTTC
TRBV20-1	once	14	-	TRBJ2-3	CSARGVPFTDTQYF	TGCAGTGCTAGAGGGGTTCCGTTCACAGATACGCAGTATTTT
TRBV5-1	-	15	TRBD1	TRBJ2-7	CASSLIWDRAYEQYF	TGCGCCAGCAGCTTGATATGGGACAGAGCCTACGAGCAGTACTTC
TRBV4-2	-	14	-	TRBJ2-5	CASSQDESQETQYF	TGTGCCAGCAGCCAAGATGAATCCCAAGAGACCCAGTACTTC
TRBV12-3/TRBV12-4	-	14	TRBD1	TRBJ1-2	CASSFFKGAWGYTF	TGTGCCAGCAGTTTTTTTAAGGGGGCGTGGGGCTACACCTTC
TRBV9	-	13	-	TRBJ2-1	CASSVTVRNEQFF	TGTGCCAGCAGCGTAACAGTGAGAAATGAGCAGTTCTTC
TRBV7-2	-	16	TRBD1	TRBJ2-2	CASSFLLRTGNGELFF	TGTGCCAGCAGCTTCCTTTTGAGGACAGGGAACGGGGAGCTGTTTTTT
TRBV6-5	-	16	-	TRBJ1-2	CASSYSWQDTNYGYTF	TGTGCCAGCAGTTACTCGTGGCAGGACACTAACTATGGTTACACCTTC
TRBV2	-	14	TRBD2	TRBJ2-7	CASSRLGGAYEQYF	TGTGCCAGCAGTCGTCTGGGGGGGGCCTACGAGCAGTACTTC
TRBV29-1	-	15	TRBD1	TRBJ2-7	CSGWGDRDGDYEQYF	TGCAGCGGCTGGGGTGACAGGGACGGGGACTACGAGCAGTACTTC
TRBV28	-	13	TRBD2	TRBJ2-1	CASQTSGSYEQFF	TGTGCCAGCCAGACTAGCGGGTCCTACGAGCAGTTCTTC
TRBV28	-	16	-	TRBJ1-2	CASSPPTTGFGYGYTF	TGTGCCAGCAGTCCACCTACCACAGGGTTCGGATATGGCTACACCTTC
TRBV3-1	-	16	-	TRBJ2-3	CASSQGGRNPLDTQYF	TGTGCCAGCAGCCAAGGGGGACGGAATCCGCTAGATACGCAGTATTTT
TRBV29-1	-	13	TRBD2	TRBJ2-2	CSVESGILGELFF	TGCAGCGTTGAAAGCGGGATCCTCGGGGAGCTGTTTTTT
TRBV15	-	13	-	TRBJ2-7	CATSREDSYEQYF	TGTGCCACCAGCAGAGAGGACTCCTACGAGCAGTACTTC
TRBV19	-	15	TRBD1	TRBJ1-2	CASPNRGRLSAGYTF	TGTGCCAGTCCGAACAGGGGGCGCTTGTCGGCTGGCTACACCTTC
TRBV11-2	-	14	-	TRBJ1-5	CASSQIDGNQPQHF	TGTGCCAGCAGCCAAATAGACGGCAATCAGCCCCAGCATTTT
TRBV7-9	-	15	TRBD2	TRBJ2-3	CASSSQREGQDTQYF	TGTGCCAGCAGCTCCCAGCGGGAGGGGCAAGATACGCAGTATTTT
TRBV27	-	15	-	TRBJ2-7	CASSLYPPAHYEQYF	TGTGCCAGCAGTTTATATCCGCCAGCACACTACGAGCAGTACTTC
TRBV20-1	-	13	-	TRBJ2-2	CSARAANTGELFF	TGCAGTGCTAGAGCTGCGAACACCGGGGAGCTGTTTTTT
TRBV6-5	-	18	-	TRBJ1-1	CASSYSVIKGGLNTEAFF	TGTGCCAGCAGTTACTCTGTCATCAAGGGAGGGTTGAACACTGAAGCTTTCTTT
TRBV6-2/TRBV6-3	-	16	-	TRBJ2-7	CASSYSRQGNVYEQYF	TGTGCCAGCAGTTACTCGAGGCAGGGGAACGTCTACGAGCAGTACTTC
TRBV29-1	-	12	-	TRBJ1-2	CSALVDTYGYTF	TGCAGCGCCCTGGTCGACACCTATGGCTACACCTTC
TRBV30	-	14	TRBD2	TRBJ2-7	CAWRLAGKSYEQYF	TGTGCCTGGAGACTAGCGGGGAAATCCTACGAGCAGTACTTC
TRBV12-3/TRBV12-4	-	14	-	TRBJ1-4	CASSHGMLNEKLFF	TGTGCCAGCAGTCACGGGATGCTAAATGAAAAACTGTTTTTT
TRBV15	-	15	-	TRBJ2-1	CATSRGGRRSNEQFF	TGTGCCACCAGCAGAGGTGGTAGGAGGAGCAATGAGCAGTTCTTC
TRBV27	-	15	-	TRBJ2-1	CASSPLGGSYNEQFF	TGTGCCAGCAGTCCTTTAGGCGGCTCCTACAATGAGCAGTTCTTC
TRBV7-9	-	13	-	TRBJ1-1	CASRPDRNTEAFF	TGTGCCAGCAGACCCGACAGGAACACTGAAGCTTTCTTT
TRBV6-1	few	15	-	TRBJ2-6	CASSERSSGANVLTF	TGTGCCAGCAGTGAACGGTCCTCTGGGGCCAACGTCCTGACTTTC
TRBV6-2/TRBV6-3	few	13	-	TRBJ2-1	CASRSPIGDEQFF	TGTGCCAGCAGAAGCCCTATAGGGGATGAGCAGTTCTTC
TRBV7-8	once	18	TRBD2	TRBJ2-4	CASKAGWGGARAKNIQYF	TGTGCCAGCAAGGCAGGATGGGGAGGGGCCAGAGCCAAAAACATTCAGTACTTC
TRBV3-1	-	17	-	TRBJ2-4	CASSQAVGGRAKNIQYF	TGTGCCAGCAGCCAAGCCGTGGGGGGCCGAGCCAAAAACATTCAGTACTTC
TRBV27	-	17	TRBD1	TRBJ2-3	CASSLDTRGQGTDTQYF	TGTGCCAGCAGTTTAGATACCCGGGGACAGGGAACTGATACGCAGTATTTT
TRBV9	-	14	TRBD2	TRBJ2-1	CASSGALAGNEQFF	TGTGCCAGCAGCGGGGCACTAGCGGGCAATGAGCAGTTCTTC